The 21 T cell receptor beta chains reported below all come from one sample, sequenced in a study of T cell repertoires in cytomegalovirus infection. These receptors' targets are unknown. TCRdb processed the reads anew with MiXCR; each CDR3 protein has one entry. Seen here are 100,000 to 150,000 distinct CDR3 sequences, around 32% observed once, and the top ten hold roughly 58%. Sequencing used CD8+ T cells from cultured PBMCs, obtained from culture after CMV antigen stimulation. The origin of the receptors is a human donor in good health (CMV status not recorded). Some clones in this sample may be carry-over from other donors' samples.

The chain couples TRBV12-3 or TRBV12-4 to TRBJ1-2, with D possibly being TRBD1 (5 bases). The V end lost 6 bases, the J end lost 5 bases, and 19 bases lay between the germline ends. The CDR3 contains 15 residues. The CDR3 region is CASRPDTGTGYGYTF. Written as DNA, the CDR3 is TGTGCCAGCAGGCCTGACACCGGGACCGGGTATGGCTACACCTTC.

This clonotype came up a few times. V gene TRBV7-2 combines with J gene TRBJ1-5; TRBD1 might be the D (5 bases). This CDR3 is 14 amino acids long. Trimming removed 4 bases at V and 5 bases at J, with 12 bases between. Germline V CDR1 and CDR2: SGHTA, FQGNSA. CDR3 in DNA: TGTGCCAGCAGCTATCGGGACGGCTATCAGCCCCAGCATTTT. Its translation is CASSYRDGYQPQHF. Based on the CDR3 plus reference TRBV7-2 and TRBJ1-5, the full variable domain is GAGVSQSPSNKVTEKGKDVELRCDPISGHTALYWYRQSLGQGLEFLIYFQGNSAPDKSGLPSDRFSAERTGGSVSTLTIQRTQQEDSAVYLCASSYRDGYQPQHFGDGTRLSIL.

As concerns this clonotype: One end of the junction varies from germline; a read error may be responsible. The chain carries TRBV7-6 and TRBJ2-5; 8 nucleotides line up with TRBD2. Germline loops: CDR1 SGHVS, CDR2 FNYEAQ. The CDR3 extends over 15 amino acids. CDR3 protein: CASSLVASGQETQYF. For the CDR3, the DNA is TGTGCTAGCAGCTTAGTGGCTAGCGGGCAAGAGACCCAGTACTTC.

This clonotype was picked up a small number of times. The rearrangement uses TRBV10-3 and TRBJ2-7; TRBD2 might be the D (6 bases). V was clipped by 2 bases and J by 1 base, with 9 bases between them. Per germline, CDR1 ENHRY and CDR2 SYGVKD. This CDR3 has 14 amino acids. The CDR3 region has the DNA TGTGCCATCAGTGAGGCTAGCGTTTCCTACGAGCAGTACTTC. Translation: CAISEASVSYEQYF.

This clonotype was found a few times. The V call is TRBV10-3, the J call TRBJ1-5, with D unresolved. Germline-derived CDR1 and CDR2 are ENHRY and SYGVKD. V was pared by 2 bases and J by 1 base, with 9 bases between. The CDR3 has 15 residues. CDR3 sequence: CAISEGKGSNQPQHF. CDR3 DNA: TGTGCCATCAGTGAGGGGAAGGGAAGCAATCAGCCCCAGCATTTT.

This chain joins TRBV6-1 and TRBJ2-1; 13 nucleotides align to TRBD2. The J segment lost 7 bases and the V segment lost 8 bases, leaving 5 bases of the junction unmatched. Germline values: CDR1 MNHNS, CDR2 SASEGT. The CDR3 has 14 residues. In DNA form, the CDR3 reads TGTGCCAGCGGGAGACTAGCGGGGGGAAATGAGCAGTTCTTC. This codes for CASGRLAGGNEQFF.

The chain links TRBV19 to TRBJ2-5; D is undetermined. Per germline, CDR1 LNHDA and CDR2 SQIVND (reference sequence). The CDR3 covers 14 residues. V lost 1 base, J lost 0 bases, and 6 bases lay in between. DNA for the CDR3: TGTGCCAGTAGTATAGCGCCCCACCAAGAGACCCAGTACTTC. Amino acids: CASSIAPHQETQYF.

This sequence joins TRBV7-8 and TRBJ1-4, with D tentatively TRBD1 (5 bases). V lost 2 bases to trimming and J lost 8 bases, with 15 bases between them. The germline CDR1 and CDR2 sequences are SGHVS and FQNEAQ. CDR3 size: 15 residues. The CDR3 loop reads CASSLLAGKGEKLFF. CDR3 DNA: TGTGCCAGCAGCTTACTAGCAGGGAAGGGGGAAAAACTGTTTTTT.

The J gene is TRBJ1-1, the V gene TRBV29-1, with D unclear. The CDR3 consists of 15 residues. V was clipped by 3 bases and J by 4 bases, with 18 bases between them. Germline V gives CDR1 SQVTM, CDR2 ANQGSEA. CDR3: CSVDPGPETGTEAFF. The CDR3 DNA is TGCAGCGTTGACCCCGGGCCAGAAACTGGCACTGAAGCTTTCTTT.

Ten or more counts support this clonotype. This chain joins TRBV6-6 and TRBJ2-5; D is uncertain. Germline CDR1 MNHNY, CDR2 SVGAGI (reference sequence). The V end was cut by 0 bases, the J end by 4 bases, with 12 bases between. This CDR3 has 15 residues. The CDR3 here is CASSYSGPAGETQYF. The CDR3 DNA follows: TGTGCCAGCAGTTACTCGGGTCCAGCAGGAGAGACCCAGTACTTC.

This clonotype came up a few times. The gene calls are TRBV12-3 or TRBV12-4 and TRBJ2-2; D possibly corresponds to TRBD1 (6 bases). The CDR3 consists of 13 residues. The V and J ends lost 6 bases and 6 bases respectively, with 11 bases between them. The CDR3 loop reads CASRNREAGELFF. CDR3 nucleotide sequence: TGTGCCAGCAGAAACAGGGAAGCCGGGGAGCTGTTTTTT.

The chain has TRBV4-1 and TRBJ1-1; D remains unclear. There are 14 residues in the CDR3. Germline CDR1 is MGHRA and CDR2 is YSYEKL. The V end was cut by 4 bases, the J end by 1 base, with 10 bases between. The DNA for the CDR3 is TGCGCCAGCAGCCCAAACCGGGCGAACACTGAAGCTTTCTTT. Translating gives CASSPNRANTEAFF.

V usage is TRBV11-2 and J usage is TRBJ2-7; D is ambiguous. The CDR3 runs 13 residues. The V gene lost 5 bases and the J gene lost 3 bases, with 11 bases spanning the gap. The germline V gene encodes CDR1 SGHAT and CDR2 FQNNGV. This chain's CDR3 is CASSQSRVYEQYF. Written as DNA, the CDR3 is TGTGCCAGCAGCCAAAGTAGGGTCTACGAGCAGTACTTC.

CDR3 residues: CASSLPDDEQFF. Here the CDR3 DNA reads TGTGCCAGCAGCTTGCCGGACGATGAGCAGTTCTTC. The chain has TRBV5-4 and TRBJ2-1; D is ambiguous. Germline CDR1 and CDR2: SGHNT and YYREEE (reference sequence). The CDR3 extends over 12 amino acids. The germline V and J ends were trimmed by 1 base and 8 bases, with 7 bases remaining between them.

This clonotype turned up a few times. The rearrangement joins TRBV15 to TRBJ2-6; no firm D call. In germline, CDR1 is LNHNV, CDR2 YYDKDF (reference sequence). The V end was cut by 0 bases, the J end by 4 bases, with 4 bases between. The CDR3 is 14 residues long. Written as DNA, the CDR3 is TGTGCCACCAGCAGAGATCTGGGGGCCAACGTCCTGACTTTC. Amino acid sequence: CATSRDLGANVLTF.

This clonotype was detected a few times. The chain couples TRBV5-5 to TRBJ2-4; the match to TRBD1 covers 8 bases. The length of the CDR3 is 15 residues. Germline V lookup: CDR1 SGHKS, CDR2 YYEKEE (reference sequence). Unmatched junction bases numbered 5, after V lost 0 bases and J lost 6 bases. The CDR3 is CASSLALGQGNIQYF. CDR3 nucleotides: TGTGCCAGCAGCTTGGCTCTTGGACAGGGAAACATTCAGTACTTC.

The chain combines TRBV27 with TRBJ2-1, with D perhaps matching TRBD2 (5 bases). Germline V gene sequence: CDR1 MNHEY, CDR2 SMNVEV (reference sequence). The CDR3 runs to 13 residues. Deletions cut 2 bases from V and 9 bases from J, with 11 bases between. Written as DNA, the CDR3 is TGTGCCAGCAGTTTAACCAGCGGAACTGAGCAGTTCTTC. This codes for CASSLTSGTEQFF.

This rearrangement joins TRBV19 to TRBJ1-5; D not resolved. The length of the CDR3 is 14 residues. Germline V gene data show CDR1 as LNHDA and CDR2 as SQIVND (reference sequence). Deletions cut 7 bases from V and 4 bases from J, with 14 bases between. The CDR3 region has the DNA TGTGCCAGTACTCTTTGGGAGGGAAATCAGCCCCAGCATTTT. It specifies CASTLWEGNQPQHF.

The chain is built from TRBV27 and TRBJ1-2; a weak D match, TRBD1 (5 bases). CDR1 MNHEY and CDR2 SMNVEV come from the germline V gene (reference sequence). This CDR3 contains 11 residues. The germline V and J ends were trimmed by 6 bases and 11 bases, with 13 bases remaining between them. As DNA, the CDR3 is TGTGCCAGCAGCGCCCAGGGAAAGTACACCTTC. Translated: CASSAQGKYTF.

This clonotype was counted many times. CDR3 region: CASSLGPGEYQETQYF. For the CDR3, the DNA is TGTGCCAGCAGCTTAGGTCCAGGGGAATACCAAGAGACCCAGTACTTC. V gene TRBV7-2 combines with J gene TRBJ2-5; a weak D match, TRBD1 (6 bases). Germline CDR1 SGHTA, CDR2 FQGNSA. CDR3 length equals 16 residues. V was clipped by 1 base and J by 0 bases, with 12 bases between them. The variable domain in full, completed from reference TRBV7-2 and TRBJ2-5, reads GAGVSQSPSNKVTEKGKDVELRCDPISGHTALYWYRQSLGQGLEFLIYFQGNSAPDKSGLPSDRFSAERTGGSVSTLTIQRTQQEDSAVYLCASSLGPGEYQETQYFGPGTRLLVL.

Only a few counts were recorded for this clonotype. The J gene is TRBJ1-4, the V gene TRBV6-2 or TRBV6-3; D is ambiguous. CDR1 and CDR2 from the germline V gene are MNHEY and SVGEGT. Trimming took off 0 bases at V and 7 bases at J, with 12 bases between the two ends. CDR3 length: 15 residues. CDR3 bases: TGTGCCAGCAGTTACTCGAGTGCGGGGATTGAAAAACTGTTTTTT. Its translation: CASSYSSAGIEKLFF.